This TCR beta chain was sequenced in a study of cytomegalovirus exposure and HLA in healthy donors. Study-wide points: A later analysis found most CMV-associated TCR beta chains apparently HLA-restricted. Researchers reported in a later analysis that common viral pathogens appeared linked to several top clusters. Later analysis indicated greater clonal expansion among HLA-associated TCR beta chains than among equally common other chains.

About this clone: The antigen is not known.

The PCR contained 60 Vbeta and 13 Jbeta primers. Data came from immunoSEQ multiplex PCR; TCRdb stores just in-frame clones and leaves some out. Among about 180,000 clones listed, about three quarters were seen once. Germline V gene lookup returns CDR1 SQVTM and CDR2 ANQGSEA. This CDR3 is 13 amino acids long. With 6 bases clipped from V and 6 bases from J, the junction kept 8 bases outside the gene matches. This TCR was recovered from a woman in her fifties or sixties in good health and CMV-seropositive. V gene TRBV29-1 combines with J gene TRBJ2-3; 8 nucleotides agree with TRBD2. The specimen sequenced was PBMCs. The CDR3 region has the DNA TGCAGCGTCACCGGGACGGGGGGGGATACGCAGTATTTT. Protein sequence: CSVTGTGGDTQYF.